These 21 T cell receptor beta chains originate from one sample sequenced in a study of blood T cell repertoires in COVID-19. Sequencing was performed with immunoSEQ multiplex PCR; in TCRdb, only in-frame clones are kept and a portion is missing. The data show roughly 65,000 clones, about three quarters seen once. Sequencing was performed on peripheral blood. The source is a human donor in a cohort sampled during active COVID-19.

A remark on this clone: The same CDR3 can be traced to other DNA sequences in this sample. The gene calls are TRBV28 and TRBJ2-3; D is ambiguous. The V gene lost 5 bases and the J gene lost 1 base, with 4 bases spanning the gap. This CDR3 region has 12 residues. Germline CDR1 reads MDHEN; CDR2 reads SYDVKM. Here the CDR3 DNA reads TGTGCCAGCAGTCAGGGCACAGATACGCAGTATTTT. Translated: CASSQGTDTQYF.

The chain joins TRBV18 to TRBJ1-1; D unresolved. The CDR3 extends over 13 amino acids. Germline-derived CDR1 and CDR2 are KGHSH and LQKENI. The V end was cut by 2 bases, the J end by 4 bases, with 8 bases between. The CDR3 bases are TGTGCCAGCTCACCAGAGGTTGCCACTGAAGCTTTCTTT. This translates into CASSPEVATEAFF.

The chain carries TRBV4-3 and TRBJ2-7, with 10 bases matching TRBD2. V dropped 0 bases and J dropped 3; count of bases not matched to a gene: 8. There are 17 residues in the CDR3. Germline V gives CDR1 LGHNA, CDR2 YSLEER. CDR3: CASSQEYGTSEFYEQYF. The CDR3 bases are TGCGCCAGCAGCCAAGAGTATGGGACTAGCGAGTTCTACGAGCAGTACTTC.

The CDR3 spells CATSMRVNTEAFF. DNA for the CDR3: TGTGCCACGAGTATGCGAGTGAACACTGAAGCTTTCTTT. The rearrangement links TRBV19 to TRBJ1-1; no definite D call. Between the trimmed V and J ends, which lost 10 bases and 0 bases, there was a span of 12 bases. The germline V gene encodes CDR1 LNHDA and CDR2 SQIVND (reference sequence). The CDR3 is 13 residues long.

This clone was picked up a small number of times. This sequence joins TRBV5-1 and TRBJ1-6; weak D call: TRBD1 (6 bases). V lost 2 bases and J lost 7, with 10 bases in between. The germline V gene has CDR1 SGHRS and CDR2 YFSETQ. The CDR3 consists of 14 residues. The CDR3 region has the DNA TGCGCCAGCAGCTTACCAGGGGACAATTCACCCCTCCACTTT. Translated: CASSLPGDNSPLHF.

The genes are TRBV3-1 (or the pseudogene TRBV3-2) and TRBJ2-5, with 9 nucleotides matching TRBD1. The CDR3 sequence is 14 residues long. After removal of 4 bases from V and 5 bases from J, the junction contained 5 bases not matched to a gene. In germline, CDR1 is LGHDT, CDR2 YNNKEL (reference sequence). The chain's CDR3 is CASSPRDREETQYF. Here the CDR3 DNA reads TGTGCCAGCAGCCCCCGGGACAGGGAGGAGACCCAGTACTTC.

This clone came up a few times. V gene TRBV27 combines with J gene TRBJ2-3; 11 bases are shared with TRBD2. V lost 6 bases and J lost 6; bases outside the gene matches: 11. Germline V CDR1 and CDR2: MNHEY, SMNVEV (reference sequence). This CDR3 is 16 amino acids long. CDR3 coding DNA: TGTGCCAGCAGGCCTCGGCTAGCGGGGGGATCGGATACGCAGTATTTT. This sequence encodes CASRPRLAGGSDTQYF.

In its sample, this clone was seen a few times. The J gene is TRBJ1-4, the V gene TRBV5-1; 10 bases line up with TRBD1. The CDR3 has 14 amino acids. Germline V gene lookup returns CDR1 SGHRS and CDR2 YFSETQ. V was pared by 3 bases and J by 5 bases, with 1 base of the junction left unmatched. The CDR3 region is CASSSGQGNEKLFF. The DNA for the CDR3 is TGCGCCAGCAGCTCGGGACAGGGGAATGAAAAACTGTTTTTT.

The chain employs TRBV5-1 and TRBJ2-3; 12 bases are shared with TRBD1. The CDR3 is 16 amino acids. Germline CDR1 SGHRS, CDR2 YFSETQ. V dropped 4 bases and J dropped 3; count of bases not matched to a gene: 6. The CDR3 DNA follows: TGCGCCAGCAGCCCCCCGGGACAGGGGGCGACAGATACGCAGTATTTT. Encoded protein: CASSPPGQGATDTQYF.

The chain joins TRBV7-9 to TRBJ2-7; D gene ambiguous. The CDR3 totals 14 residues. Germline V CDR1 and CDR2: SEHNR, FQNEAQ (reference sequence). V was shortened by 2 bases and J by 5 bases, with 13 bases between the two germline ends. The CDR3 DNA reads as TGTGCCAGCAGCTTAAGTATAACTTTGAACGAGCAGTACTTC. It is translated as CASSLSITLNEQYF.

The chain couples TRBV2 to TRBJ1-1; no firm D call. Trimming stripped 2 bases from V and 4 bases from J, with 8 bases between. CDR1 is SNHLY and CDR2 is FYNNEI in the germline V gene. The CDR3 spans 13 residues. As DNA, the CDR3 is TGTGCCAGCAGTGAATGGGGAGGCACTGAAGCTTTCTTT. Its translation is CASSEWGGTEAFF.

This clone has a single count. The CDR3 here is CASSWGTRTSSYNEQFF. Written as DNA, the CDR3 is TGCGCCAGCAGTTGGGGGACCCGGACTAGCTCCTACAATGAGCAGTTCTTC. This chain uses TRBV10-2 with TRBJ2-1; 7 bases fit TRBD2. The CDR3 covers 17 residues. Trimming at V came to 5 bases and at J to 0 bases, leaving 10 bases not matched to a gene. Germline V gives CDR1 WSHSY, CDR2 SAAADI.

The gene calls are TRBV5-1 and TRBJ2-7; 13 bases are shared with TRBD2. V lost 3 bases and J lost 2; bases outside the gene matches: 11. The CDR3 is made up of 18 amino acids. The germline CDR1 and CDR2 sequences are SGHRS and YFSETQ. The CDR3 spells CASSSFGLAGARPYEQYF. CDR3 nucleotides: TGCGCCAGCAGCTCCTTCGGACTAGCGGGGGCCCGACCCTACGAGCAGTACTTC.

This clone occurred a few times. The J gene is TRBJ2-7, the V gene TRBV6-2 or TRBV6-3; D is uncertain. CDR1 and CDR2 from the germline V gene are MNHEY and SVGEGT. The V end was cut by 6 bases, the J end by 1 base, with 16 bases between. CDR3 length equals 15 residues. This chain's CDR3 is CASSPGGQRSYEQYF. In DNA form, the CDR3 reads TGTGCCAGCAGCCCCGGCGGCCAACGATCCTACGAGCAGTACTTC.

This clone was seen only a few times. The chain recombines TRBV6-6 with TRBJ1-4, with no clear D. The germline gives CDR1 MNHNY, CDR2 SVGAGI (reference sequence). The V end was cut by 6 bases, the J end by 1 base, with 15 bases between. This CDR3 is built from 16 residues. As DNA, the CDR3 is TGTGCCAGCAGCCGGGGAGACGTAGGAACTAATGAAAAACTGTTTTTT. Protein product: CASSRGDVGTNEKLFF.

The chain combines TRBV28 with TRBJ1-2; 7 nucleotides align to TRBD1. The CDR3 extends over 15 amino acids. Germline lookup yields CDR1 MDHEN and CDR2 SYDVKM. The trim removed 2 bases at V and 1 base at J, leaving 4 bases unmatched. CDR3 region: CASSLDYRGNYGYTF. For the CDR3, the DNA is TGTGCCAGCAGTTTAGATTACAGGGGTAACTATGGCTACACCTTC.

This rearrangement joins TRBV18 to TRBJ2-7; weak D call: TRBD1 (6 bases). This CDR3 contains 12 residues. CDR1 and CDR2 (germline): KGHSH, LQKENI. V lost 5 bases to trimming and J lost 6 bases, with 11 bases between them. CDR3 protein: CASSANRAEQYF. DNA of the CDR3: TGTGCCAGCTCAGCAAACAGGGCCGAGCAGTACTTC.

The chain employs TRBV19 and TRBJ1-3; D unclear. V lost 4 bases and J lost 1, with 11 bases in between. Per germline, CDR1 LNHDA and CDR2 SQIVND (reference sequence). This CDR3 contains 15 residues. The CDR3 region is CASSTVRGSGNTIYF. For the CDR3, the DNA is TGTGCCAGTAGTACCGTGCGTGGTTCTGGAAACACCATATATTTT.

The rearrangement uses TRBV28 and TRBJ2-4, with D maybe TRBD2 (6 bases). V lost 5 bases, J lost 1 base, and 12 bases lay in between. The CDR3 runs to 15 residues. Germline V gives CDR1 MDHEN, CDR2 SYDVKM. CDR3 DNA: TGTGCCAGCAGTCCGGAGGGAGCTGCCAAAAACATTCAGTACTTC. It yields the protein CASSPEGAAKNIQYF.

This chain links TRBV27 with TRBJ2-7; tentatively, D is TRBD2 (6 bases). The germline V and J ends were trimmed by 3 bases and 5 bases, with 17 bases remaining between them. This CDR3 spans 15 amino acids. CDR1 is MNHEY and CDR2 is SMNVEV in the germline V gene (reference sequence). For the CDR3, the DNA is TGTGCCAGCAGTTTCCGCCCTGGGACTCTGGACGAGCAGTACTTC. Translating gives CASSFRPGTLDEQYF.

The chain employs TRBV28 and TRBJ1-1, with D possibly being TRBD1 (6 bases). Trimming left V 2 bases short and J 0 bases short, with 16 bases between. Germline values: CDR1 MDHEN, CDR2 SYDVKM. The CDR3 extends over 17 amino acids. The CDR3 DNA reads TGTGCCAGCAGTTTACACGGAGGGGGGGGTATGAACACTGAAGCTTTCTTT. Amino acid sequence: CASSLHGGGGMNTEAFF. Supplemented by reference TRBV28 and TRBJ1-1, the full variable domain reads DVKVTQSSRYLVKRTGEKVFLECVQDMDHENMFWYRQDPGLGLRLIYFSYDVKMKEKGDIPEGYSVSREKKERFSLILESASTNQTSMYLCASSLHGGGGMNTEAFFGQGTRLTVV.